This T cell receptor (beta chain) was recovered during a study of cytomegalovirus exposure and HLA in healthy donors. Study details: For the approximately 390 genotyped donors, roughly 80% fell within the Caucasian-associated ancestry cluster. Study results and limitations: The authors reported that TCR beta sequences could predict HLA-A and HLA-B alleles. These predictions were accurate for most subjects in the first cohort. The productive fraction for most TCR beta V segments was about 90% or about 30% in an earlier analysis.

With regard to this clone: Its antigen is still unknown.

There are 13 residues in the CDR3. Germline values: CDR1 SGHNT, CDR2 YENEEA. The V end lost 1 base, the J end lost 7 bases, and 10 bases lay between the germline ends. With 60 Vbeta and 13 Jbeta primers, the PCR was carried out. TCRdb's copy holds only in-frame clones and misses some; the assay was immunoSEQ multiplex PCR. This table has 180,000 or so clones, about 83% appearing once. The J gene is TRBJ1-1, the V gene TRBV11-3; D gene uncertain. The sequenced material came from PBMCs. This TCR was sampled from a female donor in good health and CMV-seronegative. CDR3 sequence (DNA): TGTGCCAGCAGCTTAGGGCCCCAAAATGAAGCTTTCTTT. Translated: CASSLGPQNEAFF. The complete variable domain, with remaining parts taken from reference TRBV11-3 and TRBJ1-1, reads EAGVVQSPRYKIIEKKQPVAFWCNPISGHNTLYWYLQNLGQGPELLIRYENEEAVDDSQLPKDRFSAERLKGVDSTLKIQPAELGDSAVYLCASSLGPQNEAFFGQGTRLTVV.